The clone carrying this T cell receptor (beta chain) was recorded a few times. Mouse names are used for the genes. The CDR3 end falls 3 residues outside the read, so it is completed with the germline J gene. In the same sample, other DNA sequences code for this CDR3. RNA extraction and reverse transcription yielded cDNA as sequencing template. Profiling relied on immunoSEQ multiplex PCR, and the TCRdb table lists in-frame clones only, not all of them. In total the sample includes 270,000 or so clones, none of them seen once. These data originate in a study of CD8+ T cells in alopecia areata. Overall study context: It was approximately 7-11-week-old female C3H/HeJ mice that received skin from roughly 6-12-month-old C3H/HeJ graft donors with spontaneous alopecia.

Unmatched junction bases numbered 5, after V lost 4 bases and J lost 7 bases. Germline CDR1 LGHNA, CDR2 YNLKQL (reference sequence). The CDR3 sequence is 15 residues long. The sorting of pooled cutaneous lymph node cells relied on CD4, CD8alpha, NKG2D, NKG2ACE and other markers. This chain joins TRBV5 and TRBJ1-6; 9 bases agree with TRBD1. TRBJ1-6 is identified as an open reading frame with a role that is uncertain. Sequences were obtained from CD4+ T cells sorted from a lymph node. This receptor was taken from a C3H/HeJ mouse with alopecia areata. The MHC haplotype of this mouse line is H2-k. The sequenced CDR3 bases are TGTGCCAGCAGCCCGGGACAGGGAGAAAATTCGCCC. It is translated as CASSPGQGENSP. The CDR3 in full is CASSPGQGENSPLYF.